This TCR beta chain originates from a study of regulatory T cells in long-lasting Graves disease. Arm-PCR with iRepertoire HTBI primers amplified the CDR3 regions for these TCR beta libraries. MiXCR, applied by TCRdb to the multiplex PCR reads, yields one record per CDR3 protein. The sample carries around 360,000 distinct CDR3 sequences, about 16% recorded once. This CDR3 has 15 residues. Germline V gene lookup returns CDR1 SGHTA and CDR2 FQGNSA. The trim removed 3 bases at V and 2 bases at J, leaving 7 bases unmatched. Stated time point: newly diagnosed GD, antithyroid drugs for less than 3 months. Extracted PBMC RNA gave rise to the TCR library. These records were also assigned to another study, of T cells in Graves' hyperthyroidism and ophthalmopathy. In that study: Hyperthyroidism in the patients, aged 18 to 65, was newly diagnosed and under 2 months in duration.

The specimen comprised peripheral blood mononuclear cells (PBMCs), sampled at new diagnosis, from a patient treated with antithyroid drugs. The source of this sequence is a woman aged 18-29 years with Graves disease. The chain recombines TRBV7-2 with TRBJ2-7; TRBD1 matches 7 bases. The DNA for the CDR3 is TGTGCCAGCAGCTTCTCCGGGACAGACACCTACGAGCAGTACTTC. Its protein product is CASSFSGTDTYEQYF.